This section outlines one T cell receptor beta chain sequence together with its context. Its antigen is as yet unknown. The data were obtained in a study of cytomegalovirus exposure and HLA in healthy donors. General observations from the study: The authors listed about 170 TCR beta chains as cytomegalovirus-associated. Reportedly, diagnosis of cytomegalovirus status by the classifier showed high specificity and sensitivity.

Data came from immunoSEQ multiplex PCR; TCRdb stores just in-frame clones and leaves some out. The sample yields 150,000 to 170,000 clones, 65% to 90% seen once. The TCR originated in a man between 18 and 35 years old in good health and CMV-seropositive. Input material: PBMCs.

The CDR3 spells CASSGGQPSYNEQFF. CDR3 nucleotide sequence: TGTGCCAGCAGCGGGGGACAGCCTTCCTACAATGAGCAGTTCTTC. The J gene is TRBJ2-1, the V gene TRBV5-6; 7 bases fit TRBD1. CDR3 length equals 15 residues. With V trimmed by 4 bases and J by 1 base, 5 bases remained unmatched. Germline assignment: CDR1 SGHDT and CDR2 YYEEEE.